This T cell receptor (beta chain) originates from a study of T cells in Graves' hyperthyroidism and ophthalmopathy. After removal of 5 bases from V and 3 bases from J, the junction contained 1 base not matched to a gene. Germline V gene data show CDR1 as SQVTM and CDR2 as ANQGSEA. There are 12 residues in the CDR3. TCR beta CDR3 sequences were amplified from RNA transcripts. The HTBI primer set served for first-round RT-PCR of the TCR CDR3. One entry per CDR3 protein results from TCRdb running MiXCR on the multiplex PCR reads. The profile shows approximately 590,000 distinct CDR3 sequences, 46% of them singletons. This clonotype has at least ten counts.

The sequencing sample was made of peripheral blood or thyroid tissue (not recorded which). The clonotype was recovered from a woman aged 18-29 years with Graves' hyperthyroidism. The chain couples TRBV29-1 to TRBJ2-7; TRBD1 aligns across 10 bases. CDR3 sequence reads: CSVRTGGYEQYF. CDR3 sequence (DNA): TGCAGCGTTCGGACAGGGGGCTACGAGCAGTACTTC.